These 13 T cell receptor beta chains were all obtained from the same sample, sequenced in a study of blood T cells in healthy people across ages. A sample-barcoded 5' primer and a J-beta primer mix were used in a second PCR of roughly 6 to 12 cycles. A single record per CDR3 protein comes from TCRdb applying MiXCR to the 5' RACE reads. This sample has 1.5 million to 2 million distinct CDR3 sequences, with roughly 50% found just once. Sequencing was performed on blood. These receptors were collected from a woman between 40 and 50 years old in good health.

The genes are TRBV28 and TRBJ2-6, with TRBD1 matching 10 bases. CDR1 MDHEN and CDR2 SYDVKM come from the germline V gene. The CDR3 spans 17 residues. V gave up 7 bases and J gave up 2 bases; unmatched junction bases: 8. The CDR3 sequence: CASTPGTGVPGANVLTF. The CDR3 nucleotides read TGTGCCAGCACACCCGGGACAGGGGTCCCTGGGGCCAACGTCCTGACTTTC.

Of note for this clonotype: This could be a read error, since a much larger clone is one nucleotide away. CDR3 residues: CSASREIRGEINSPLHF. As DNA, the CDR3 is TGCAGTGCTAGTCGAGAAATAAGGGGGGAAATTAATTCACCCCTCCACTTT. This chain uses TRBV20-1 with TRBJ1-6; perhaps TRBD1 as D (6 bases). CDR3 size: 17 residues. V dropped 3 bases and J dropped 6 bases, with 21 bases sitting between them. Germline CDR1 reads DFQATT; CDR2 reads SNEGSKA (reference sequence).

This chain connects TRBV18 to TRBJ2-7; no reliable D call. Germline V lookup: CDR1 KGHSH, CDR2 LQKENI. The CDR3 consists of 16 residues. The V gene lost 2 bases and the J gene lost 2 bases, with 16 bases spanning the gap. In DNA form, the CDR3 reads TGTGCCAGCTCACCAAACCCCGCCTTACAGACCTACGAGCAGTACTTC. This encodes CASSPNPALQTYEQYF.

J is TRBJ1-4 and V is TRBV5-1, with 7 bases aligning to TRBD1. Per the germline V gene, CDR1 is SGHRS and CDR2 is YFSETQ. The CDR3 has 13 residues. The trim removed 7 bases at V and 10 bases at J, leaving 10 bases unmatched. CDR3 nucleotides: TGCGCCAGCTCCGGGACAGAAGAAGGAAAACTGTTTTTT. Its translation: CASSGTEEGKLFF.

The chain uses TRBV20-1 and TRBJ1-5; 9 bases map to TRBD1. Germline CDR1 DFQATT, CDR2 SNEGSKA (reference sequence). The CDR3 extends over 13 amino acids. V shed 6 bases and J 6 bases; nucleotides not matched to a gene: 6. CDR3 nucleotides: TGCAGTGCATTACAGGGGGCGGGTCAGCCCCAGCATTTT. Residues: CSALQGAGQPQHF.

The J gene is TRBJ1-5, the V gene TRBV3-1; TRBD1 matches at 7 bases. Germline V gives CDR1 LGHDT, CDR2 YNNKEL (reference sequence). J gave up 8 bases and V 1 base, and 8 bases lay outside the gene matches. CDR3 length: 15 amino acids. The CDR3 here is CASSQGDSTWEPQHF. For the CDR3, the DNA is TGTGCCAGCAGCCAAGGGGACAGTACATGGGAGCCCCAGCATTTT.

V usage is TRBV12-3 or TRBV12-4 and J usage is TRBJ2-1; 9 bases match TRBD2. The CDR3 is made up of 16 amino acids. J was trimmed by 2 bases and V by 3 bases; bases with no gene match: 5. The CDR3 loop reads CASSFGGLATYNEQFF. The CDR3 coding sequence is TGTGCCAGCAGTTTCGGCGGACTAGCGACCTACAATGAGCAGTTCTTC.

This clonotype appeared a single time. The chain has TRBV6-5 and TRBJ2-7, with D unresolved. The CDR3 length is 12 residues. CDR1 and CDR2 (germline): MNHEY, SVGAGI. V was shortened by 5 bases and J by 3 bases, with 8 bases between the two germline ends. The CDR3 coding sequence is TGTGCCAGCAGTGTCTGGGACTACGAGCAGTACTTC. As protein: CASSVWDYEQYF.

This chain links TRBV7-9 with TRBJ1-2, with D possibly being TRBD1 (5 bases). This CDR3 has 14 residues. Germline assignment: CDR1 SEHNR and CDR2 FQNEAQ (reference sequence). V dropped 1 base and J dropped 6 bases, with 12 bases sitting between them. CDR3 sequence (DNA): TGTGCCAGCAGCTTAGTGGTAGGGGTGAATGGCTACACCTTC. Its translation: CASSLVVGVNGYTF.

V and J are TRBV15 and TRBJ2-7; D perhaps matches TRBD2 (6 bases). The CDR3 is made up of 15 amino acids. The V gene's germline CDR1 is LNHNV and CDR2 YYDKDF (reference sequence). The V gene lost 0 bases and the J gene lost 0 bases, with 9 bases spanning the gap. The CDR3 DNA is TGTGCCACCAGCAGAGAACGGGGGAGCTCCTACGAGCAGTACTTC. Translating gives CATSRERGSSYEQYF.

This clonotype appeared a few times. This chain links TRBV20-1 with TRBJ1-4; D call uncertain. The germline V gene encodes CDR1 DFQATT and CDR2 SNEGSKA (reference sequence). The V and J ends lost 6 bases and 7 bases respectively, with 9 bases between them. This CDR3 is built from 11 residues. This CDR3 reads CSATDREKLFF. The CDR3 nucleotides read TGCAGTGCCACCGACCGTGAAAAACTGTTTTTT.

The chain carries TRBV12-3 or TRBV12-4 and TRBJ2-2; 10 nucleotides line up with TRBD1. J was trimmed by 9 bases and V by 8 bases; bases with no gene match: 3. The CDR3 loop spans 12 amino acids. For the CDR3, the DNA is TGTGCCAGCGGGGACAGGGGCCGGGAGCTGTTTTTT. It specifies CASGDRGRELFF.

This rearrangement joins TRBV12-3 or TRBV12-4 to TRBJ2-3, with D unclear. The CDR3 totals 13 residues. Trimming took off 8 bases at V and 11 bases at J, with 20 bases between the two ends. This CDR3 reads CASGRASTDVQYF. For the CDR3, the DNA is TGTGCCAGCGGAAGGGCCTCCACAGATGTGCAGTATTTT.